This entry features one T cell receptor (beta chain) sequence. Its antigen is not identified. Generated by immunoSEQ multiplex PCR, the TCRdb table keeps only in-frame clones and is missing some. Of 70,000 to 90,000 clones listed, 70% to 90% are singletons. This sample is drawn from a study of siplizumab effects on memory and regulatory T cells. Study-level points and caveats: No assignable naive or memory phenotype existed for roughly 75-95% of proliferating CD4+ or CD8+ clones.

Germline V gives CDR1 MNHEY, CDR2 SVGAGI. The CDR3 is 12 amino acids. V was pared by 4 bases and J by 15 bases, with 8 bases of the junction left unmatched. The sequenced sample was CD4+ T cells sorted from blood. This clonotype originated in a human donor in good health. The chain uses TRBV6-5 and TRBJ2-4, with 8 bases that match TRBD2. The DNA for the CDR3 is TGTGCCAGCAGTTTAGCGGGACTCGAATGGTACTTC. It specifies CASSLAGLEWYF.